A single sample gave rise to the 2 T cell receptor beta chains below, sequenced in a study of T cell responses to AZD1222 COVID-19 vaccine (dated by TCRdb to about 2021). Libraries were built with the immunoSEQ multiplex PCR assay. The clones in this table, taken by TCRdb from immuneACCESS, are in-frame only. Not every clone is retained; where verified, under half of the shortfall comes from an unresolved V gene, and the cause of the rest is unknown. The sample table shows some 120,000 clones, and 80% to 90% are seen once. The biggest ten clones account for approximately 9.4% of the sample. Explained via the paper, the time point label denotes: about 28 days (+/-7) after the second vaccine dose. The specimen comprised peripheral blood, sampled 28 days after the second AZD1222 dose. The receptor source for this set is an adult who received the AZD1222 COVID-19 vaccine.

The chain uses TRBV3-1 (or the pseudogene TRBV3-2) and TRBJ1-3; D remains unclear. The germline V gene encodes CDR1 LGHDT and CDR2 YNNKEL (reference sequence). V was clipped by 0 bases and J by 0 bases, with 6 bases between them. The CDR3 runs to 15 residues. DNA of the CDR3: TGTGCCAGCAGCCAAGATCTTCTCTCTGGAAACACCATATATTTT. Translated, it gives CASSQDLLSGNTIYF.

V gene TRBV5-8 combines with J gene TRBJ1-3; D is perhaps TRBD1 (5 bases). The CDR3 spans 15 residues. The germline V and J ends were trimmed by 4 bases and 3 bases, with 14 bases remaining between them. CDR1 and CDR2 (germline): SGHTS, YDEGEE. The DNA for the CDR3 is TGTGCCAGCAGCGGGTCGGGACGGATTGGAAACACCATATATTTT. Translating gives CASSGSGRIGNTIYF.